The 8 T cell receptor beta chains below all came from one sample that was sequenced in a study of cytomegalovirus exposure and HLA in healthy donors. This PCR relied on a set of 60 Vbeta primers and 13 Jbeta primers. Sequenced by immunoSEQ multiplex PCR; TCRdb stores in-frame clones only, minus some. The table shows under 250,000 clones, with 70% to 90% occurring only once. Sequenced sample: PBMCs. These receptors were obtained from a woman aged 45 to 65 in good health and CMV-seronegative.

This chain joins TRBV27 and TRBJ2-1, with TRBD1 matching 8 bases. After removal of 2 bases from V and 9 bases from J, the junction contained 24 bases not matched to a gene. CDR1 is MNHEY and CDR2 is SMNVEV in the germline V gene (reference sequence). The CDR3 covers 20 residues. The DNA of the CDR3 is TGTGCCAGCAGTTTAAGGGGACGAACCTCAACAGGGGGTACTCACGGTGAGCAGTTCTTC. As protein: CASSLRGRTSTGGTHGEQFF.

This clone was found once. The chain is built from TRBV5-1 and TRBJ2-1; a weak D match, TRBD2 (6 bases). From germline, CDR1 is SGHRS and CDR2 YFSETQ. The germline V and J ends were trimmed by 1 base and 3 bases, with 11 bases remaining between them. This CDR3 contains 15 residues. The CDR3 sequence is CASSLTAGIYNEQFF. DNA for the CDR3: TGCGCCAGCAGCTTGACGGCGGGGATCTACAATGAGCAGTTCTTC.

The CDR3 region has the DNA TGTGCCAGCAGCTCCGGGGGACGCAATCAGCCCCAGCATTTT. As protein: CASSSGGRNQPQHF. This sequence joins TRBV6-5 and TRBJ1-5; TRBD1 is a possible D gene (5 bases). The CDR3 length is 14 residues. V was clipped by 6 bases and J by 2 bases, with 11 bases between them. Germline V gives CDR1 MNHEY, CDR2 SVGAGI.

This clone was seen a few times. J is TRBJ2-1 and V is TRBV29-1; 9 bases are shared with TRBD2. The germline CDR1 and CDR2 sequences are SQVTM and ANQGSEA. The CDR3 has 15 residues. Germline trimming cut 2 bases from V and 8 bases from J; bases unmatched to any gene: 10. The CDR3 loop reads CSVESSAGGPDEQFF. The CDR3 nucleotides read TGCAGCGTTGAATCCTCGGCGGGAGGGCCGGATGAGCAGTTCTTC.

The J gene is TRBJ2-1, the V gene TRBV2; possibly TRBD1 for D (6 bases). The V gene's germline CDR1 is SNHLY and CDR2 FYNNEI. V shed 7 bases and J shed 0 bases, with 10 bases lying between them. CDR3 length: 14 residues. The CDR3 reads CASNGQSSYNEQFF. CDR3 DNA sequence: TGTGCCAGCAACGGACAGAGCTCCTACAATGAGCAGTTCTTC. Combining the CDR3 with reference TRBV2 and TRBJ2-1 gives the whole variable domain EPEVTQTPSHQVTQMGQEVILRCVPISNHLYFYWYRQILGQKVEFLVSFYNNEISEKSEIFDDQFSVERPDGSNFTLKIRSTKLEDSAMYFCASNGQSSYNEQFFGPGTRLTVL.

The CDR3 spells CASSLPGQVNTEAFF. As DNA, the CDR3 is TGTGCCAGCAGTTTACCGGGACAGGTAAACACTGAAGCTTTCTTT. The chain combines TRBV28 with TRBJ1-1; 8 nucleotides match TRBD1. Germline V lookup: CDR1 MDHEN, CDR2 SYDVKM. CDR3 length equals 15 residues. V lost 2 bases to trimming and J lost 2 bases; unmatched junction nucleotides: 4. Full variable domain (missing parts from reference TRBV28 and TRBJ1-1): DVKVTQSSRYLVKRTGEKVFLECVQDMDHENMFWYRQDPGLGLRLIYFSYDVKMKEKGDIPEGYSVSREKKERFSLILESASTNQTSMYLCASSLPGQVNTEAFFGQGTRLTVV.

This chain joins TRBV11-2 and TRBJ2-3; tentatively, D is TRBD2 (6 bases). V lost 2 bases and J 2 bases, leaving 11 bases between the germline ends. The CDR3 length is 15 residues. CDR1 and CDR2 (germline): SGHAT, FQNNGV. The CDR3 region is CASSLSGLNTDTQYF. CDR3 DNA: TGTGCCAGCAGCTTAAGCGGACTAAACACAGATACGCAGTATTTT.

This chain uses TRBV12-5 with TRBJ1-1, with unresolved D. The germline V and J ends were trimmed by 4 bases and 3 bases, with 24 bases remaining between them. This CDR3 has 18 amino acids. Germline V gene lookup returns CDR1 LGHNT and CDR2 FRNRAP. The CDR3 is CASGSRSAGLQWDTEAFF. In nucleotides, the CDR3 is TGTGCTAGTGGTTCTCGATCAGCGGGGTTGCAGTGGGACACTGAAGCTTTCTTT.